The next 27 T cell receptor beta chains were all read from a single sample in a study of T cell responses to AZD1222 COVID-19 vaccine. Sequencing used immunoSEQ multiplex PCR; TCRdb keeps in-frame clones, though not all of them. The data show about 140,000 clones, approximately 90% seen once. The material sequenced was peripheral blood, taken on day 0 of AZD1222 vaccination. Receptors originate from an adult in good health.

The chain couples TRBV3-1 (or the pseudogene TRBV3-2) to TRBJ2-3, with 7 positions matching TRBD2. The CDR3 has 16 residues. Germline V lookup: CDR1 LGHDT, CDR2 YNNKEL (reference sequence). The junction had 18 bases not matched to a gene; V was cut back by 8 bases and J by 7 bases. The CDR3, as DNA: TGTGCCAGCGGGGAGGGACCGGGAAGAGGAACAAATACGCAGTATTTT. It translates to CASGEGPGRGTNTQYF.

This chain connects TRBV27 to TRBJ2-1, with D tentatively TRBD1 (6 bases). The V end was cut by 0 bases, the J end by 6 bases, with 9 bases between. CDR3 length equals 14 residues. Germline CDR1 is MNHEY and CDR2 is SMNVEV (reference sequence). CDR3 sequence reads: CASSLSSRGNEQFF. CDR3 DNA: TGTGCCAGCAGTTTATCGAGCAGGGGCAATGAGCAGTTCTTC.

This clone appeared once. The V gene is TRBV5-1, the J gene TRBJ1-2, with D possibly being TRBD1 (6 bases). This CDR3 is 14 amino acids long. Germline V gives CDR1 SGHRS, CDR2 YFSETQ. Trimming pared 5 bases from V and 0 bases from J, leaving 11 bases between. The CDR3 region has the DNA TGCGCCAGCAGGCGGGACATAACTAACTATGGCTACACCTTC. As protein: CASRRDITNYGYTF.

CDR3 protein: CASSPRVAGSRPLDTQYF. The DNA of the CDR3 is TGTGCCAGCAGCCCACGTGTAGCGGGAAGCCGCCCGCTAGATACGCAGTATTTT. This rearrangement joins TRBV7-2 to TRBJ2-3; TRBD2 agrees at 8 bases. This CDR3 has 18 residues. V lost 5 bases and J lost 5; bases outside the gene matches: 18. The germline CDR1 and CDR2 sequences are SGHTA and FQGNSA. Complete variable domain (other parts from reference TRBV7-2 and TRBJ2-3): GAGVSQSPSNKVTEKGKDVELRCDPISGHTALYWYRQSLGQGLEFLIYFQGNSAPDKSGLPSDRFSAERTGGSVSTLTIQRTQQEDSAVYLCASSPRVAGSRPLDTQYFGPGTRLTVL.

This sequence joins TRBV27 and TRBJ2-7, with TRBD1 matching over 9 bases. The V gene end was trimmed by 7 bases and the J gene end by 3 bases; junction bases not matched to a gene: 10. Germline V gene lookup returns CDR1 MNHEY and CDR2 SMNVEV (reference sequence). The CDR3 contains 15 residues. In nucleotides, the CDR3 is TGTGCCAGCACCTCGACATACAGGGGGCACTACGAGCAGTACTTC. It is translated as CASTSTYRGHYEQYF.

The J gene is TRBJ1-1, the V gene TRBV5-6, with TRBD1 as a possible D gene (5 bases). The V gene's germline CDR1 is SGHDT and CDR2 YYEEEE. With 0 bases removed from V and 5 bases from J, the gap between germline ends came to 11 bases. The CDR3 totals 14 residues. CDR3 bases: TGTGCCAGCAGCTTGGGAGGGTGGGGGACTGAAGCTTTCTTT. Encoded protein: CASSLGGWGTEAFF. The whole variable domain, remainder taken from reference TRBV5-6 and TRBJ1-1, is DAGVTQSPTHLIKTRGQQVTLRCSPKSGHDTVSWYQQALGQGPQFIFQYYEEEERQRGNFPDRFSGHQFPNYSSELNVNALLLGDSALYLCASSLGGWGTEAFFGQGTRLTVV.

This clone was picked up a small number of times. Written as DNA, the CDR3 is TGTGCCAGCAGCCGACCTCAGGGGGCCAGCTATGGCTACACCTTC. Encoded protein: CASSRPQGASYGYTF. The genes are TRBV6-2 or TRBV6-3 and TRBJ1-2; TRBD1 matches 8 bases. This CDR3 has 15 residues. The V gene's germline CDR1 is MNHEY and CDR2 SVGEGT. Germline trimming cut 6 bases from V and 4 bases from J; bases unmatched to any gene: 10.

V and J are TRBV27 and TRBJ1-2; 7 nucleotides line up with TRBD1. The CDR3 is made up of 14 amino acids. Germline lookup yields CDR1 MNHEY and CDR2 SMNVEV (reference sequence). Trimming took 7 bases from V and 0 from J; bases not matched to a gene: 5. CDR3 nucleotides: TGTGCCAGCAATCGGGACAGCTCTAACTATGGCTACACCTTC. It specifies CASNRDSSNYGYTF.

V and J are TRBV21-1 and TRBJ2-3; TRBD2, the D gene given by the table, was not confirmed from the DNA. TRBV21-1 is labeled a pseudogene. The CDR3 has 18 amino acids. The CDR3 coding sequence is TGTGCCAGCAGCAAGGGACTAGCGGGAGCGGCCGTGACGGATACGCAGTATTTT. Protein sequence: CASSKGLAGAAVTDTQYF.

The chain links TRBV29-1 to TRBJ1-1; no clear D gene. From germline, CDR1 is SQVTM and CDR2 ANQGSEA. This CDR3 contains 13 residues. V dropped 5 bases and J dropped 3 bases, with 13 bases sitting between them. For the CDR3, the DNA is TGCAGCGTTAAGGCAGCCCACGACACTGAAGCTTTCTTT. The encoded protein is CSVKAAHDTEAFF.

The J gene is TRBJ1-1, the V gene TRBV13; TRBD1 is a possible D gene (5 bases). The length of the CDR3 is 14 residues. Per germline, CDR1 PRHDT and CDR2 FYEKMQ (reference sequence). V was clipped by 5 bases and J by 1 base, with 11 bases between them. CDR3 residues: CASSPFGGNTEAFF. CDR3 DNA: TGTGCCAGCAGCCCCTTCGGGGGGAACACTGAAGCTTTCTTT. Variable domain in full (rest from reference TRBV13 and TRBJ1-1): AAGVIQSPRHLIKEKRETATLKCYPIPRHDTVYWYQQGPGQDPQFLISFYEKMQSDKGSIPDRFSAQQFSDYHSELNMSSLELGDSALYFCASSPFGGNTEAFFGQGTRLTVV.

The chain links TRBV5-1 to TRBJ2-7, with D possibly being TRBD1 (6 bases). This CDR3 contains 15 residues. Germline assignment: CDR1 SGHRS and CDR2 YFSETQ. V gave up 0 bases and J gave up 5 bases, with 15 bases separating them. Written as DNA, the CDR3 is TGCGCCAGCAGCTTGGGGGACAAAATCACCAACGAGCAGTACTTC. Protein sequence: CASSLGDKITNEQYF.

The chain links TRBV28 to TRBJ2-3; TRBD2 matches at 7 bases. J lost 2 bases, V lost 3 bases, and 11 bases had no gene match. The CDR3 is 17 amino acids. CDR1 is MDHEN, CDR2 SYDVKM, per germline. The CDR3: CASSLNNLAAVTDTQYF. The CDR3, as DNA: TGTGCCAGCAGTTTGAACAACCTAGCGGCAGTCACAGATACGCAGTATTTT.

The rearrangement uses TRBV19 and TRBJ1-6; no definite D call. This CDR3 spans 14 amino acids. The germline CDR1 and CDR2 sequences are LNHDA and SQIVND (reference sequence). The V gene lost 3 bases and the J gene lost 10 bases, with 13 bases spanning the gap. DNA for the CDR3: TGTGCCAGTAGTATCAGAAGCGGACGGTCACCCCTCCACTTT. Protein product: CASSIRSGRSPLHF.

This chain connects TRBV14 to TRBJ2-7; 9 bases are a match to TRBD1. With V trimmed by 1 base and J by 3 bases, 4 bases remained unmatched. The germline V gene has CDR1 SGHDN and CDR2 FVKESK. The CDR3 has 15 amino acids. The CDR3: CASSQGGTGLYEQYF. Here the CDR3 DNA reads TGTGCCAGCAGCCAAGGCGGGACAGGGCTCTACGAGCAGTACTTC.

This clone was counted a single time. The chain employs TRBV30 and TRBJ2-5, with D perhaps matching TRBD2 (5 bases). Trimming pared 2 bases from V and 5 bases from J, leaving 9 bases between. Germline V gene sequence: CDR1 GTSNPN, CDR2 SVGIG (reference sequence). This CDR3 has 12 amino acids. CDR3 residues: CAWSSGKETQYF. The CDR3 region has the DNA TGTGCCTGGAGTTCGGGAAAGGAGACCCAGTACTTC.

The CDR3 loop reads CASRDWKDSGYTF. The CDR3 nucleotides are TGTGCCAGCAGAGACTGGAAGGACAGTGGCTACACCTTC. The V and J genes are TRBV2 and TRBJ1-2; possible D gene TRBD1, 6 bases. Trimming took off 6 bases at V and 7 bases at J, with 15 bases between the two ends. CDR1 and CDR2 (germline): SNHLY, FYNNEI. The CDR3 sequence is 13 residues long.

This chain uses TRBV7-9 with TRBJ2-1, with 11 bases aligning to TRBD1. The ends lost 5 bases at V and 7 bases at J; junction bases unmatched: 7. Germline CDR1 reads SEHNR; CDR2 reads FQNEAQ (reference sequence). The CDR3 has 15 residues. CDR3 residues: CASSGKGQGVNEQFF. DNA for the CDR3: TGTGCCAGCAGCGGAAAGGGACAGGGGGTAAATGAGCAGTTCTTC.

The chain employs TRBV9 and TRBJ2-1; D unclear. V was cut by 1 base and J by 13 bases, with 6 bases left in between. This CDR3 has 10 amino acids. CDR1 is SGDLS and CDR2 is YYNGEE in the germline V gene. The CDR3 sequence is CASSVICQFF. The DNA for the CDR3 is TGTGCCAGCAGCGTAATTTGTCAGTTCTTC.

This rearrangement joins TRBV4-2 to TRBJ1-4, with D possibly matching TRBD1 (6 bases). Per germline, CDR1 LGHNA and CDR2 YNFKEQ. V lost 4 bases, J lost 4 bases, and 25 bases lay in between. The CDR3 is 19 residues long. In DNA form, the CDR3 reads TGTGCCAGCAGCCCCTATCACGCCGATACAGGGAGTTTTAATGAAAAACTGTTTTTT. Its translation is CASSPYHADTGSFNEKLFF.

The rearrangement joins TRBV5-4 to TRBJ1-2, with TRBD1 matching 8 bases. The CDR3 contains 15 residues. The germline V gene has CDR1 SGHNT and CDR2 YYREEE (reference sequence). Trimming cost V 2 bases and J 4 bases; bases outside gene matches: 7. The CDR3 region has the DNA TGTGCCAGCAGCTTTCCAGGGGGCGCCGGCTATGGCTACACCTTC. Amino acid sequence: CASSFPGGAGYGYTF.

The chain recombines TRBV4-3 with TRBJ2-3; D call uncertain. CDR3 length equals 13 residues. The V end lost 0 bases, the J end lost 4 bases, and 5 bases lay between the germline ends. The V gene's germline CDR1 is LGHNA and CDR2 YSLEER. As DNA, the CDR3 is TGCGCCAGCAGCCAAGATATCCCAGATACGCAGTATTTT. Amino acid sequence: CASSQDIPDTQYF.

The chain combines TRBV5-5 with TRBJ2-7; perhaps D is TRBD1 or TRBD2 (6 bases each). CDR3 size: 16 residues. Germline CDR1 reads SGHKS; CDR2 reads YYEKEE (reference sequence). The V gene lost 0 bases and the J gene lost 4 bases, with 17 bases spanning the gap. The CDR3 spells CASSLEGGGLAYEQYF. The CDR3 DNA reads as TGTGCCAGCAGCTTGGAGGGGGGAGGCTTGGCGTACGAGCAGTACTTC.

The chain combines TRBV5-5 with TRBJ1-1; D remains unclear. Trimming pared 4 bases from V and 3 bases from J, leaving 10 bases between. Germline-derived CDR1 and CDR2 are SGHKS and YYEKEE (reference sequence). The CDR3 extends over 13 amino acids. The CDR3 nucleotides read TGTGCCAGCAGCCCCATCTTACACACTGAAGCTTTCTTT. This gives the protein CASSPILHTEAFF. The variable domain in full, with the rest retrieved from reference TRBV5-5 and TRBJ1-1, is DAGVTQSPTHLIKTRGQQVTLRCSPISGHKSVSWYQQVLGQGPQFIFQYYEKEERGRGNFPDRFSARQFPNYSSELNVNALLLGDSALYLCASSPILHTEAFFGQGTRLTVV.

V usage is TRBV27 and J usage is TRBJ2-7, with D possibly TRBD2 on 6 matching bases. In germline, CDR1 is MNHEY, CDR2 SMNVEV (reference sequence). The CDR3 is 15 residues long. V was cut by 10 bases and J by 3 bases, with 22 bases left in between. The CDR3 is CATRPAGTYRYEQYF. The CDR3 nucleotides are TGTGCCACCCGTCCGGCAGGGACTTACCGCTACGAGCAGTACTTC.

This chain joins TRBV6-5 and TRBJ1-5; D unclear. Trimming removed 2 bases at V and 4 bases at J, with 9 bases between. The CDR3 has 14 residues. CDR1 is MNHEY, CDR2 SVGAGI, per germline. The CDR3 bases are TGTGCCAGCAGTTACAGGGAAACAAATCAGCCCCAGCATTTT. As protein: CASSYRETNQPQHF.

This clone is a singleton in its sample. V is TRBV2 and J is TRBJ2-4, with D perhaps TRBD2 (6 bases). From germline, CDR1 is SNHLY and CDR2 FYNNEI. V dropped 4 bases and J dropped 3 bases, with 13 bases sitting between them. This CDR3 spans 15 amino acids. As DNA, the CDR3 is TGTGCCAGCAGTGTGGAGGGGTTTGGCAAAAACATTCAGTACTTC. It is translated as CASSVEGFGKNIQYF. Full variable domain (rest looked up from reference TRBV2 and TRBJ2-4): EPEVTQTPSHQVTQMGQEVILRCVPISNHLYFYWYRQILGQKVEFLVSFYNNEISEKSEIFDDQFSVERPDGSNFTLKIRSTKLEDSAMYFCASSVEGFGKNIQYFGAGTRLSVL.